Below are 28 T cell receptor beta chains sequenced from a single sample in a study of blood T cells in healthy people across ages. Through a sample-barcoded 5' primer and a J-beta primer mix, a second PCR was run for roughly 7 to 11 cycles. TCRdb analysed the 5' RACE reads with MiXCR anew, one entry per CDR3 protein. The table shows about 1.1 million distinct CDR3 sequences, with around two fifths occurring only once. Specimen: blood. The receptors shown here come from a man aged 18 to 30 in good health.

The J gene is TRBJ1-2, the V gene TRBV20-1; no reliable D call. CDR1 DFQATT and CDR2 SNEGSKA come from the germline V gene (reference sequence). V lost 7 bases, J lost 6 bases, and 18 bases lay in between. The CDR3 runs to 13 residues. The DNA for the CDR3 is TGCAGTGTTGGTGCGGTTAAAGAGGATGGCTACACCTTC. Amino acid sequence: CSVGAVKEDGYTF.

There are a few counts of this clonotype. This rearrangement joins TRBV11-2 to TRBJ2-7; 8 nucleotides align to TRBD1. V lost 4 bases to trimming and J lost 6 bases; unmatched junction nucleotides: 5. Germline assignment: CDR1 SGHAT and CDR2 FQNNGV. The CDR3 contains 13 residues. CDR3 sequence: CASSSGDRREQYF. As DNA, the CDR3 is TGTGCCAGCAGCTCAGGGGACAGGCGCGAGCAGTACTTC.

This clonotype has only a few counts. The chain carries TRBV2 and TRBJ1-2; D is unresolved. CDR3 length: 13 residues. In germline, CDR1 is SNHLY, CDR2 FYNNEI. Trimming stripped 0 bases from V and 8 bases from J, with 10 bases between. CDR3 DNA: TGTGCCAGCAGTGAAGCCGGAGGGTGGGGCTACACCTTC. Translating gives CASSEAGGWGYTF. Looking up the rest from reference TRBV2 and TRBJ1-2 gives the full variable domain: EPEVTQTPSHQVTQMGQEVILRCVPISNHLYFYWYRQILGQKVEFLVSFYNNEISEKSEIFDDQFSVERPDGSNFTLKIRSTKLEDSAMYFCASSEAGGWGYTFGSGTRLTVV.

The chain combines TRBV3-1 with TRBJ2-7; either TRBD1 or TRBD2 may fit D (5 bases each). The germline CDR1 and CDR2 sequences are LGHDT and YNNKEL (reference sequence). V shed 4 bases and J shed 5 bases, with 21 bases lying between them. The CDR3 runs to 16 residues. CDR3 DNA: TGTGCCAGCAGCCCTCTCCTGTCGGCAGGGACCCACGAGCAGTACTTC. Amino acids: CASSPLLSAGTHEQYF.

V gene TRBV25-1 combines with J gene TRBJ2-1, with 8 bases lining up with TRBD2. The germline gives CDR1 MGHDK, CDR2 SYGVNS. Trimming cost V 7 bases and J 5 bases; bases outside gene matches: 7. This CDR3 has 14 residues. CDR3 region: CASTGGGLHNEQFF. The CDR3 bases are TGTGCCAGCACGGGGGGGGGTCTACACAATGAGCAGTTCTTC. Drawing the rest from reference TRBV25-1 and TRBJ2-1, the complete variable domain is EADIYQTPRYLVIGTGKKITLECSQTMGHDKMYWYQQDPGMELHLIHYSYGVNSTEKGDLSSESTVSRIRTEHFPLTLESARPSHTSQYLCASTGGGLHNEQFFGPGTRLTVL.

This clonotype has a handful of counts. The CDR3 region is CASSLRPGPYNEQFF. The CDR3 nucleotides are TGTGCCAGCAGCTTGCGTCCGGGCCCTTACAATGAGCAGTTCTTC. The chain links TRBV5-5 to TRBJ2-1; D remains unclear. This CDR3 comprises 15 residues. Looked up from germline, CDR1 is SGHKS and CDR2 is YYEKEE (reference sequence). V lost 1 base to trimming and J lost 4 bases, with 12 bases between them.

J is TRBJ1-2 and V is TRBV28; maybe TRBD1 (5 bases). The CDR3 contains 17 residues. The V end lost 6 bases, the J end lost 1 base, and 21 bases lay between the germline ends. Germline assignment: CDR1 MDHEN and CDR2 SYDVKM. CDR3 sequence: CASSPPGRKTVNYGYTF. CDR3 coding DNA: TGTGCCAGCAGCCCTCCAGGGCGCAAGACCGTTAACTATGGCTACACCTTC.

The V call is TRBV4-3, the J call TRBJ2-7, with no clear D. The CDR3 loop spans 16 amino acids. Trimming took 0 bases from V and 7 from J, leaving 19 bases between them. CDR1 is LGHNA and CDR2 is YSLEER in the germline V gene. CDR3 residues: CASSQDYSSLLNEQYF. CDR3 in DNA: TGCGCCAGCAGCCAAGATTATTCGTCCCTACTCAATGAGCAGTACTTC.

The rearrangement uses TRBV2 and TRBJ2-1; 9 bases map to TRBD1. The CDR3 has 15 residues. Trimming took 2 bases from V and 7 from J; bases not matched to a gene: 6. CDR1 and CDR2 (germline): SNHLY, FYNNEI. The DNA for the CDR3 is TGTGCCAGCAGTGAATGGGGACAGGGAAGGAATGAGCAGTTCTTC. Translated: CASSEWGQGRNEQFF.

This clonotype came up many times. The chain has TRBV6-6 and TRBJ2-6; D ambiguous. The CDR3 extends over 15 amino acids. Germline V gives CDR1 MNHNY, CDR2 SVGAGI (reference sequence). V lost 5 bases and J lost 0, with 8 bases in between. CDR3 protein: CASSPTVSGANVLTF. The CDR3 DNA sequence: TGTGCCAGCAGTCCAACGGTCTCTGGGGCCAACGTCCTGACTTTC.

This clonotype was seen only a few times. The rearrangement joins TRBV2 to TRBJ2-3; TRBD2 matches at 10 bases. V was clipped by 5 bases and J by 3 bases; unmatched bases: 5. CDR1 is SNHLY, CDR2 FYNNEI, per germline. CDR3 length equals 15 residues. DNA for the CDR3: TGTGCCAGCAGTACCGGGACTAGCGAAACAGATACGCAGTATTTT. Protein sequence: CASSTGTSETDTQYF. The full variable domain, with the rest looked up from reference TRBV2 and TRBJ2-3, is EPEVTQTPSHQVTQMGQEVILRCVPISNHLYFYWYRQILGQKVEFLVSFYNNEISEKSEIFDDQFSVERPDGSNFTLKIRSTKLEDSAMYFCASSTGTSETDTQYFGPGTRLTVL.

This clonotype was observed a handful of times. The CDR3: CASSGLGISNYGYTF. Written as DNA, the CDR3 is TGTGCCAGCAGTGGCCTCGGGATTTCTAACTATGGCTACACCTTC. The chain carries TRBV2 and TRBJ1-2; D remains ambiguous. V was clipped by 4 bases and J by 0 bases, with 12 bases between them. Germline CDR1 reads SNHLY; CDR2 reads FYNNEI. The CDR3 is 15 amino acids.

The chain employs TRBV12-5 and TRBJ1-5, with D possibly TRBD1 on 5 matching bases. V dropped 3 bases and J dropped 0 bases, with 21 bases sitting between them. The V gene's germline CDR1 is LGHNT and CDR2 FRNRAP. The CDR3 is 19 amino acids. This CDR3 reads CASGFYSAGPGVSNQPQHF. CDR3 in DNA: TGTGCTAGTGGTTTTTATTCGGCGGGGCCCGGCGTTAGCAATCAGCCCCAGCATTTT.

The chain joins TRBV4-2 to TRBJ2-1; a weak D match, TRBD2 (5 bases). Trimming removed 0 bases at V and 4 bases at J, with 16 bases between. Germline CDR1 reads LGHNA; CDR2 reads YNFKEQ. This CDR3 region has 17 residues. CDR3 in DNA: TGTGCCAGCAGCCAAGATCTGGCTAGCCGTTATTACAATGAGCAGTTCTTC. Translated: CASSQDLASRYYNEQFF.

The count of this clonotype is one. The V call is TRBV4-2, the J call TRBJ1-2; perhaps TRBD1 as D (6 bases). CDR1 is LGHNA and CDR2 is YNFKEQ in the germline V gene. V lost 0 bases and J 8 bases, leaving 16 bases between the germline ends. CDR3 length equals 15 residues. The CDR3 here is CASSQDVVRGAGYTF. The CDR3 DNA follows: TGTGCCAGCAGCCAAGATGTAGTTCGGGGGGCGGGCTACACCTTC.

The table lists this clonotype with a few counts. This chain uses TRBV5-1 with TRBJ2-1; D is perhaps TRBD1 (6 bases). Germline V gives CDR1 SGHRS, CDR2 YFSETQ. V gave up 4 bases and J gave up 9 bases, with 14 bases separating them. This CDR3 spans 13 amino acids. CDR3 bases: TGCGCCAGCAGCCCCGAGACAGGAGGTGAGCAGTTCTTC. This gives the protein CASSPETGGEQFF.

The CDR3 DNA sequence: TGTGCCAGCAGCCAGCGATCGCCGGAGAAGACAGGTGGCTACACCTTC. Translating gives CASSQRSPEKTGGYTF. The V call is TRBV4-2, the J call TRBJ1-2; tentative D call: TRBD1 (6 bases). The V and J ends lost 3 bases and 7 bases respectively, with 21 bases between them. The germline gives CDR1 LGHNA, CDR2 YNFKEQ. This CDR3 is 16 amino acids long.

V and J are TRBV3-1 and TRBJ1-2; TRBD1 is a possible D gene (5 bases). Germline V gene sequence: CDR1 LGHDT, CDR2 YNNKEL (reference sequence). Trimming cost V 0 bases and J 5 bases, with 16 bases left between them. The CDR3 is 16 amino acids. The CDR3 region has the DNA TGTGCCAGCAGCCAAGAAGCGGGGCCGCCTTATTATGGCTACACCTTC. Residues: CASSQEAGPPYYGYTF.

This CDR3 reads CASSQEGLRTEAFF. The CDR3 DNA is TGCGCCAGCAGCCAGGAGGGGCTTCGCACTGAAGCTTTCTTT. The V and J genes are TRBV4-1 and TRBJ1-1, with a possible D match to TRBD1 (5 bases). V was cut by 3 bases and J by 4 bases, with 12 bases left in between. Germline V gene lookup returns CDR1 MGHRA and CDR2 YSYEKL. The CDR3 consists of 14 residues.

At least ten counts were recorded for this clonotype. This chain connects TRBV3-1 to TRBJ1-2; D unresolved. Germline V CDR1 and CDR2: LGHDT, YNNKEL (reference sequence). Trimming stripped 0 bases from V and 2 bases from J, with 7 bases between. CDR3 length: 14 residues. DNA of the CDR3: TGTGCCAGCAGCCAAGATGACATAAACTATGGCTACACCTTC. Residues: CASSQDDINYGYTF.

This sequence joins TRBV27 and TRBJ1-2; D ambiguous. Trimming stripped 3 bases from V and 6 bases from J, with 20 bases between. CDR1 is MNHEY and CDR2 is SMNVEV in the germline V gene (reference sequence). The CDR3 is made up of 16 amino acids. This CDR3 reads CASSFRAGAQNHGYTF. CDR3 sequence (DNA): TGTGCCAGCAGTTTCCGGGCAGGAGCCCAGAACCATGGCTACACCTTC.

There are a few counts of this clonotype. The chain uses TRBV7-2 and TRBJ1-4; D gene uncertain. Deletions cut 2 bases from V and 7 bases from J, with 14 bases between. Germline V gene data show CDR1 as SGHTA and CDR2 as FQGNSA. The CDR3 loop spans 15 amino acids. The CDR3 DNA reads TGTGCCAGCAGCTTAATACCGATTGGCGGTGAAAAACTGTTTTTT. Translated: CASSLIPIGGEKLFF. The full variable domain, with the rest looked up from reference TRBV7-2 and TRBJ1-4, is GAGVSQSPSNKVTEKGKDVELRCDPISGHTALYWYRQSLGQGLEFLIYFQGNSAPDKSGLPSDRFSAERTGGSVSTLTIQRTQQEDSAVYLCASSLIPIGGEKLFFGSGTQLSVL.

The gene calls are TRBV20-1 and TRBJ2-3; 9 nucleotides match TRBD2. The CDR3 sequence is 14 residues long. The ends lost 6 bases at V and 2 bases at J; junction bases unmatched: 6. Germline V CDR1 and CDR2: DFQATT, SNEGSKA (reference sequence). The chain's CDR3 is CSAATSGTTDTQYF. Written as DNA, the CDR3 is TGCAGTGCAGCGACTAGCGGAACCACAGATACGCAGTATTTT.

There are a few counts of this clonotype. The chain joins TRBV27 to TRBJ2-7, with 9 nucleotides matching TRBD2. J lost 2 bases, V lost 3 bases, and 8 bases had no gene match. The CDR3 runs to 16 residues. From germline, CDR1 is MNHEY and CDR2 SMNVEV (reference sequence). In nucleotides, the CDR3 is TGTGCCAGCAGTTTTTCAAGCGGGGGGATTCCCTACGAGCAGTACTTC. It specifies CASSFSSGGIPYEQYF.

This clonotype has just a few counts. The chain combines TRBV6-6 with TRBJ2-5, with D perhaps matching TRBD1 (5 bases). The CDR3 sequence is 13 residues long. V was shortened by 6 bases and J by 5 bases, with 13 bases between the two germline ends. Per the germline V gene, CDR1 is MNHNY and CDR2 is SVGAGI (reference sequence). The CDR3, as DNA: TGTGCCAGCAGATATAGGGGAATGGAGACCCAGTACTTC. Translation gives CASRYRGMETQYF.

The V and J genes are TRBV5-1 and TRBJ1-4, with TRBD1 as a possible D gene (5 bases). Germline assignment: CDR1 SGHRS and CDR2 YFSETQ. V lost 0 bases to trimming and J lost 2 bases, with 8 bases between them. The CDR3 extends over 15 amino acids. CDR3 loop: CASSLVRGTNEKLFF. Here the CDR3 DNA reads TGCGCCAGCAGCTTGGTGAGGGGCACTAATGAAAAACTGTTTTTT.

This chain uses TRBV6-1 with TRBJ2-1, with TRBD2 matching over 8 bases. Losses at the gene ends were 4 bases for V and 2 bases for J; bases not matched to a gene: 4. The CDR3 has 15 amino acids. Germline V gene lookup returns CDR1 MNHNS and CDR2 SASEGT. This CDR3 is CASSGAGVAYNEQFF. In nucleotides, the CDR3 is TGTGCCAGCAGTGGAGCGGGGGTTGCCTACAATGAGCAGTTCTTC.

Concerning this clonotype itself: At one end the junction does not follow the germline gene, possibly because of a read error. The chain links TRBV29-1 to TRBJ1-2; 8 bases match TRBD1. The CDR3 consists of 12 residues. The germline CDR1 and CDR2 sequences are SQVTM and ANQGSEA. The CDR3 here is CSVEVDQGAITF. CDR3 coding DNA: TGCAGCGTCGAAGTGGACCAGGGGGCCATCACCTTC.